These 27 T cell receptor beta chains were sequenced from one sample in a study of T cells in localized non-small cell lung cancer. Generated by immunoSEQ multiplex PCR, the TCRdb table keeps only in-frame clones and is missing some. The repertoire includes about 59,000 clones, 91% of them detected once, and 20% sits in the top ten. This sample comprised peripheral blood, obtained before any cancer treatment. The receptors originated from a man aged 40 to 69 with stage I lung adenocarcinoma.

This clone was observed once. This chain uses TRBV5-6 with TRBJ1-6; 8 nucleotides agree with TRBD1. V gave up 4 bases and J gave up 7 bases; unmatched junction bases: 7. Germline CDR1 reads SGHDT; CDR2 reads YYEEEE. CDR3 length equals 15 residues. In nucleotides, the CDR3 is TGTGCCAGCAGCAGAAGGACAGGGCTGAATTCACCCCTCCACTTT. This codes for CASSRRTGLNSPLHF.

V and J are TRBV10-3 and TRBJ2-5; TRBD2 matches at 16 bases. From germline, CDR1 is ENHRY and CDR2 SYGVKD. The V gene end was trimmed by 2 bases and the J gene end by 7 bases; junction bases not matched to a gene: 10. The CDR3 is 18 residues long. CDR3 DNA: TGTGCCATCAGTGAGACCCCGGGACTAGCGGGAGGGCCAGGGACCCAGTACTTC. Its protein product is CAISETPGLAGGPGTQYF.

The chain joins TRBV10-2 to TRBJ2-1; 9 positions match TRBD2. V lost 3 bases to trimming and J lost 12 bases; unmatched junction nucleotides: 18. The germline gives CDR1 WSHSY, CDR2 SAAADI. The CDR3 contains 17 residues. In DNA, the CDR3 is TGCGCCAGCAGTGAAGGTTTAGCGGGGGACGCTACAATTCGGCAGTTCTTC. Encoded protein: CASSEGLAGDATIRQFF.

This rearrangement joins TRBV2 to TRBJ2-3; 11 positions match TRBD2. Germline trimming cut 6 bases from V and 5 bases from J; bases unmatched to any gene: 13. Germline V gene data show CDR1 as SNHLY and CDR2 as FYNNEI. The CDR3 has 17 residues. CDR3 bases: TGTGCCAGCAGCGGAGGGAGTAGCGGGAGGGCGGAAGATACGCAGTATTTT. This encodes CASSGGSSGRAEDTQYF.

This chain joins TRBV2 and TRBJ2-5; D is uncertain. The CDR3 runs 13 residues. In germline, CDR1 is SNHLY, CDR2 FYNNEI. V gave up 5 bases and J gave up 3 bases, with 10 bases separating them. Here the CDR3 DNA reads TGTGCCAGCAGTAACGGAAGAAAAGAGACCCAGTACTTC. It yields the protein CASSNGRKETQYF. Combining the CDR3 with reference TRBV2 and TRBJ2-5 gives the whole variable domain EPEVTQTPSHQVTQMGQEVILRCVPISNHLYFYWYRQILGQKVEFLVSFYNNEISEKSEIFDDQFSVERPDGSNFTLKIRSTKLEDSAMYFCASSNGRKETQYFGPGTRLLVL.

J is TRBJ2-7 and V is TRBV6-5; the match to TRBD2 covers 8 bases. From germline, CDR1 is MNHEY and CDR2 SVGAGI. This CDR3 contains 15 residues. Germline trimming cut 5 bases from V and 4 bases from J; bases unmatched to any gene: 10. The CDR3 sequence is CASSVLAADPYEQYF. For the CDR3, the DNA is TGTGCCAGCAGTGTACTAGCGGCCGATCCTTACGAGCAGTACTTC.

This clone appeared once. The chain links TRBV2 to TRBJ2-1; 9 nucleotides line up with TRBD1. The CDR3 runs to 14 residues. Germline V gene lookup returns CDR1 SNHLY and CDR2 FYNNEI. The J segment lost 7 bases and the V segment lost 6 bases, leaving 7 bases of the junction unmatched. CDR3 in DNA: TGTGCCAGCAGGCCAGACAGGGGGGCGAATGAGCAGTTCTTC. Translated, it gives CASRPDRGANEQFF.

The chain has TRBV4-2 and TRBJ2-7; 10 positions agree with TRBD2. The CDR3 contains 16 residues. V dropped 0 bases and J dropped 5; count of bases not matched to a gene: 7. Looked up from germline, CDR1 is LGHNA and CDR2 is YNFKEQ. DNA of the CDR3: TGTGCCAGCAGCCAAGACGGTCTAGCGGGAGTGGACGAGCAGTACTTC. The encoded protein is CASSQDGLAGVDEQYF.

This sequence joins TRBV4-3 and TRBJ2-5; tentative D call: TRBD2 (6 bases). In germline, CDR1 is LGHNA, CDR2 YSLEER. Trimming removed 0 bases at V and 5 bases at J, with 28 bases between. This CDR3 comprises 20 residues. CDR3 nucleotide sequence: TGCGCCAGCAGCCAAGATGCGGCCCTTACTCTAGCGATCTCAAAGGAGACCCAGTACTTC. Its protein is CASSQDAALTLAISKETQYF.

The chain links TRBV7-9 to TRBJ1-2; D is possibly TRBD1 (6 bases). In germline, CDR1 is SEHNR, CDR2 FQNEAQ (reference sequence). With 1 base removed from V and 8 bases from J, the gap between germline ends came to 11 bases. This CDR3 is 13 amino acids long. The CDR3 region has the DNA TGTGCCAGCAGCTTAGTGGGGGCGGAAGGCTACACCTTC. Protein sequence: CASSLVGAEGYTF.

This chain uses TRBV30 with TRBJ2-5; 8 nucleotides agree with TRBD1. V was pared by 2 bases and J by 2 bases, with 7 bases of the junction left unmatched. This CDR3 region has 15 residues. Germline V CDR1 and CDR2: GTSNPN, SVGIG (reference sequence). The CDR3 nucleotides are TGTGCCTGGAGTACCGGGACAGGCGAACAAGAGACCCAGTACTTC. The encoded protein is CAWSTGTGEQETQYF.

This clone has a single count. The V and J genes are TRBV15 and TRBJ1-5, with D perhaps TRBD1 (5 bases). Per the germline V gene, CDR1 is LNHNV and CDR2 is YYDKDF (reference sequence). With 4 bases removed from V and 7 bases from J, the gap between germline ends came to 17 bases. There are 15 residues in the CDR3. DNA for the CDR3: TGTGCCACCAGCACCGGGGGAAACCGAGAGCAGCCCCAGCATTTT. Residues: CATSTGGNREQPQHF.

This rearrangement joins TRBV28 to TRBJ1-5; 9 bases align to TRBD1. From germline, CDR1 is MDHEN and CDR2 SYDVKM. The CDR3 has 16 amino acids. Losses at the gene ends were 2 bases for V and 2 bases for J; bases not matched to a gene: 4. CDR3 DNA: TGTGCCAGCAGTTTACGTACAGGGGGCGGCAATCAGCCCCAGCATTTT. Translated: CASSLRTGGGNQPQHF.

The rearrangement links TRBV4-2 to TRBJ2-7; tentative D call: TRBD2 (6 bases). The CDR3 sequence is 15 residues long. V was clipped by 0 bases and J by 2 bases, with 11 bases between them. Germline-derived CDR1 and CDR2 are LGHNA and YNFKEQ. The CDR3 DNA sequence: TGTGCCAGCAGCCAAGATACGGGAGTGGCCTACGAGCAGTACTTC. It translates to CASSQDTGVAYEQYF.

V and J are TRBV7-9 and TRBJ2-7, with a weak D call TRBD1 (6 bases). The CDR3 spans 14 residues. The germline V gene encodes CDR1 SEHNR and CDR2 FQNEAQ (reference sequence). Trimming shortened V by 5 bases and J by 3 bases, and 14 bases separated the two germline ends. CDR3 bases: TGTGCCAGCAGCCAGCAAAGGGACAACTACGAGCAGTACTTC. Translated: CASSQQRDNYEQYF.

V is TRBV28 and J is TRBJ2-7, with unresolved D. The length of the CDR3 is 15 residues. Per germline, CDR1 MDHEN and CDR2 SYDVKM. The V gene lost 3 bases and the J gene lost 3 bases, with 15 bases spanning the gap. The chain's CDR3 is CASSLQSVGVYEQYF. The CDR3 DNA reads TGTGCCAGCAGTTTGCAGTCCGTAGGTGTCTACGAGCAGTACTTC.

The rearrangement joins TRBV7-2 to TRBJ1-1; 9 bases agree with TRBD1. This CDR3 is built from 16 residues. The J segment lost 0 bases and the V segment lost 3 bases, leaving 5 bases of the junction unmatched. Germline V gene sequence: CDR1 SGHTA, CDR2 FQGNSA. CDR3 sequence (DNA): TGTGCCAGCAGCTTGACAGGGGGAGTGGTGAACACTGAAGCTTTCTTT. It specifies CASSLTGGVVNTEAFF.

This clone has a single count. The chain is built from TRBV7-2 and TRBJ1-3; D is ambiguous. The CDR3 length is 16 residues. The germline V and J ends were trimmed by 5 bases and 4 bases, with 18 bases remaining between them. Germline-derived CDR1 and CDR2 are SGHTA and FQGNSA. The CDR3 DNA is TGTGCCAGCAGCCCGGAGAGCACAGTATTAGGAAACACCATATATTTT. This codes for CASSPESTVLGNTIYF.

CDR3 loop: CASSFPTSGRTYNEQFF. The DNA for the CDR3 is TGTGCCAGCAGTTTCCCGACTAGCGGGAGAACCTACAATGAGCAGTTCTTC. This chain joins TRBV28 and TRBJ2-1; 12 bases fit TRBD2. This CDR3 comprises 17 residues. Germline CDR1 is MDHEN and CDR2 is SYDVKM. V gave up 3 bases and J gave up 2 bases; unmatched junction bases: 5. The full variable domain, completed using reference TRBV28 and TRBJ2-1, is DVKVTQSSRYLVKRTGEKVFLECVQDMDHENMFWYRQDPGLGLRLIYFSYDVKMKEKGDIPEGYSVSREKKERFSLILESASTNQTSMYLCASSFPTSGRTYNEQFFGPGTRLTVL.

V gene TRBV30 combines with J gene TRBJ2-1; no firm D call. Trimming stripped 0 bases from V and 7 bases from J, with 10 bases between. CDR3 length equals 13 residues. CDR1 is GTSNPN, CDR2 SVGIG, per germline (reference sequence). CDR3 DNA: TGTGCCTGGAGTGTACTGGCACCAAATGAGCAGTTCTTC. Amino acids: CAWSVLAPNEQFF.

The chain couples TRBV4-1 to TRBJ2-1; possible D gene TRBD2, 6 bases. Germline values: CDR1 MGHRA, CDR2 YSYEKL. Deletions cut 0 bases from V and 10 bases from J, with 19 bases between. The CDR3 runs 16 residues. The CDR3 sequence is CASSQESERWAGEQFF. For the CDR3, the DNA is TGCGCCAGCAGCCAAGAATCGGAACGTTGGGCGGGAGAGCAGTTCTTC.

The rearrangement links TRBV6-5 to TRBJ2-1; a possible D gene is TRBD2 (5 bases). Germline CDR1 MNHEY, CDR2 SVGAGI. Trimming cost V 2 bases and J 8 bases, with 13 bases left between them. The CDR3 is made up of 14 amino acids. CDR3 residues: CASSYRAGVDEQFF. CDR3 DNA: TGTGCCAGCAGTTACAGGGCGGGCGTCGATGAGCAGTTCTTC.

This clone was found once. The genes are TRBV29-1 and TRBJ1-4; D perhaps matches TRBD1 (5 bases). CDR1 is SQVTM and CDR2 is ANQGSEA in the germline V gene. The CDR3 is 12 amino acids. V was shortened by 7 bases and J by 3 bases, with 9 bases between the two germline ends. CDR3 in amino acids: CSASGPNEKLFF. CDR3 DNA sequence: TGCAGCGCCTCGGGACCTAATGAAAAACTGTTTTTT.

The chain combines TRBV19 with TRBJ2-7, with 10 bases that match TRBD1. Germline V gives CDR1 LNHDA, CDR2 SQIVND (reference sequence). J gave up 3 bases and V 3 bases, and 5 bases lay outside the gene matches. This CDR3 is 15 amino acids long. The CDR3 bases are TGTGCCAGTAGTATGTTGGGACAGGGGAACTACGAGCAGTACTTC. It yields the protein CASSMLGQGNYEQYF.

This chain uses TRBV7-9 with TRBJ2-1; D remains ambiguous. Germline values: CDR1 SEHNR, CDR2 FQNEAQ (reference sequence). V was pared by 4 bases and J by 12 bases, with 16 bases between. CDR3 size: 13 residues. CDR3 amino acids: CASSSSFLEGQFF. The DNA for the CDR3 is TGTGCCAGCAGCTCGAGCTTCCTGGAAGGGCAGTTCTTC.

V is TRBV2 and J is TRBJ2-5; D may match TRBD1 or TRBD2 (5 bases each). There are 14 residues in the CDR3. V gave up 8 bases and J gave up 2 bases, with 15 bases separating them. Germline loops: CDR1 SNHLY, CDR2 FYNNEI. The CDR3 protein is CASGWGNRQETQYF. For the CDR3, the DNA is TGTGCCAGCGGATGGGGGAATAGACAAGAGACCCAGTACTTC.

The genes are TRBV21-1 and TRBJ2-7. TRBV21-1 is assigned pseudogene status. This CDR3 comprises 14 residues. CDR3 amino acids: CASSKPRELYEQYF. DNA for the CDR3: TGTGCCAGCAGCAAACCCAGGGAGCTCTACGAGCAGTACTTC.